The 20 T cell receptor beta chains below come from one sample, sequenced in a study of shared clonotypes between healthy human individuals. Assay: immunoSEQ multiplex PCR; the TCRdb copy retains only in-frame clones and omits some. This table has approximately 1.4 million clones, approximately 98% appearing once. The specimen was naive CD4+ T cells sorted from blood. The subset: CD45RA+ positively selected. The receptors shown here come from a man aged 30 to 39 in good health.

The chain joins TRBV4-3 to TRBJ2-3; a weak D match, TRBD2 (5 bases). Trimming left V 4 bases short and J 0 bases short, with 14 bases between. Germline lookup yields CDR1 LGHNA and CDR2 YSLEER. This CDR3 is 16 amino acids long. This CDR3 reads CASSPARASSTDTQYF. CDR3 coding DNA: TGCGCCAGCAGCCCCGCCCGGGCTAGCAGCACAGATACGCAGTATTTT.

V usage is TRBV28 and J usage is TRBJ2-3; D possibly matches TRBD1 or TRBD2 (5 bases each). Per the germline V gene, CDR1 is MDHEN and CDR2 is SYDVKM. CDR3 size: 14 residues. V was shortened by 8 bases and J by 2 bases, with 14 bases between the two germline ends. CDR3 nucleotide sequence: TGTGCCAGCCACGGGACCCTGTACACAGATACGCAGTATTTT. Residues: CASHGTLYTDTQYF.

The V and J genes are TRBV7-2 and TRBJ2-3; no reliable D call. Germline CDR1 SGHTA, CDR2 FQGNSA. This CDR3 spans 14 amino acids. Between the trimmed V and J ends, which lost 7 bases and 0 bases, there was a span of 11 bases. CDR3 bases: TGTGCCAGCAACAGACGGCAGAGCACAGATACGCAGTATTTT. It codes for CASNRRQSTDTQYF.

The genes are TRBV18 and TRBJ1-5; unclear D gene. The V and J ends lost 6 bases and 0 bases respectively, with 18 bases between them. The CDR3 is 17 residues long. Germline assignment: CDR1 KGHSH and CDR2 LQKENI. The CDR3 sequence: CASSDGPGGYSNQPQHF. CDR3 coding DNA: TGTGCCAGCTCCGACGGGCCAGGAGGATATAGCAATCAGCCCCAGCATTTT.

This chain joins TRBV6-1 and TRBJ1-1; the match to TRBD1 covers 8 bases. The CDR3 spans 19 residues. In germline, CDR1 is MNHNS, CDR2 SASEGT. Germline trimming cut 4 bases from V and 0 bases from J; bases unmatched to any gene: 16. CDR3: CASSANPLDRGVMNTEAFF. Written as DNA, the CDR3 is TGTGCCAGCAGTGCGAATCCACTCGACAGGGGCGTGATGAACACTGAAGCTTTCTTT.

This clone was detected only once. The CDR3 reads CASSRGVINLWDSNQPQHF. The CDR3 DNA reads as TGTGCCAGCTCACGGGGTGTGATAAATCTCTGGGATAGCAATCAGCCCCAGCATTTT. This chain joins TRBV18 and TRBJ1-5; D uncertain. Germline assignment: CDR1 KGHSH and CDR2 LQKENI. Trimming stripped 4 bases from V and 0 bases from J, with 22 bases between. The CDR3 runs 19 residues. The entire variable domain, with the rest obtained from reference TRBV18 and TRBJ1-5, is as follows: NAGVMQNPRHLVRRRGQEARLRCSPMKGHSHVYWYRQLPEEGLKFMVYLQKENIIDESGMPKERFSAEFPKEGPSILRIQQVVRGDSAAYFCASSRGVINLWDSNQPQHFGDGTRLSIL.

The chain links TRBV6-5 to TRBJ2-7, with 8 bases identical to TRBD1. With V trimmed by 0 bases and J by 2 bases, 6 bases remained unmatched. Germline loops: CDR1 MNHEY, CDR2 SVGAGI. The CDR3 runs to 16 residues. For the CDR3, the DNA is TGTGCCAGCAGTTACTCGTGGGCAGGGGGCGCCTACGAGCAGTACTTC. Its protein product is CASSYSWAGGAYEQYF.

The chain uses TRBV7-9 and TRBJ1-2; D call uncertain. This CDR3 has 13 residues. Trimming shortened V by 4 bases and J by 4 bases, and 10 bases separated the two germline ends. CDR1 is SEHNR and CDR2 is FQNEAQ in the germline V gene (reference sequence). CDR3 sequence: CASSSDGIYGYTF. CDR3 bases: TGTGCCAGCAGCTCGGACGGGATCTATGGCTACACCTTC. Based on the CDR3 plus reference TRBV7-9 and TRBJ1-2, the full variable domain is DTGVSQNPRHKITKRGQNVTFRCDPISEHNRLYWYRQTLGQGPEFLTYFQNEAQLEKSRLLSDRFSAERPKGSFSTLEIQRTEQGDSAMYLCASSSDGIYGYTFGSGTRLTVV.

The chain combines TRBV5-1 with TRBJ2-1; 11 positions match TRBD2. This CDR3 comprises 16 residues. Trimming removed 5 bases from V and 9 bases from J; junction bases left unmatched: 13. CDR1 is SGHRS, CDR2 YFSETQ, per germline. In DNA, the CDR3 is TGCGCCAGCAGTCTGGGACTAGCGGAGTCCTCAGGTGAGCAGTTCTTC. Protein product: CASSLGLAESSGEQFF.

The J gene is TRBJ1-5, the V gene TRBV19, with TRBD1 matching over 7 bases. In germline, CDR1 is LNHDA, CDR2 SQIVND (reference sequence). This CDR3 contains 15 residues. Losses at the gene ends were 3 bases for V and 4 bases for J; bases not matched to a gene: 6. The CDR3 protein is CASSMGTVGNQPQHF. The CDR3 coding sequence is TGTGCCAGTAGTATGGGGACAGTGGGGAATCAGCCCCAGCATTTT.

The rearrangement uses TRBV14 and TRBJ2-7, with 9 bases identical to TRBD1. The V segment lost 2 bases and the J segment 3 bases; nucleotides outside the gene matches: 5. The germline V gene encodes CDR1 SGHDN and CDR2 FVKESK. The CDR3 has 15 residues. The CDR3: CASSQTGGPIYEQYF. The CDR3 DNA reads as TGTGCCAGCAGCCAAACAGGGGGCCCGATCTACGAGCAGTACTTC.

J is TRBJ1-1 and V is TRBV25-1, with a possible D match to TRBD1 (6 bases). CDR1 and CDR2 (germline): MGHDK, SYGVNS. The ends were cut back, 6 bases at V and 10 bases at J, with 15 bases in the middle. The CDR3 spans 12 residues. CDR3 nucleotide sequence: TGTGCCAGCAGGGCCGGGGGGGCGACAGCTTTCTTT. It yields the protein CASRAGGATAFF.

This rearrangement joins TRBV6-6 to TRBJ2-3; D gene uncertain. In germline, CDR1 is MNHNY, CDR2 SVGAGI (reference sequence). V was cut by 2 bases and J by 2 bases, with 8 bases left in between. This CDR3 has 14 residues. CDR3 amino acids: CASSYKGNTDTQYF. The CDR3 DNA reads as TGTGCCAGCAGTTACAAGGGAAACACAGATACGCAGTATTTT.

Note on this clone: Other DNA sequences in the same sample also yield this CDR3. CDR3 nucleotides: TGCAGCGCTGGGGGGTCTGGGGCCAACGTCCTGACTTTC. Translated: CSAGGSGANVLTF. The rearrangement links TRBV29-1 to TRBJ2-6, with a weak D call TRBD2 (6 bases). V was clipped by 7 bases and J by 1 base, with 8 bases between them. CDR1 is SQVTM, CDR2 ANQGSEA, per germline. The CDR3 is made up of 13 amino acids.

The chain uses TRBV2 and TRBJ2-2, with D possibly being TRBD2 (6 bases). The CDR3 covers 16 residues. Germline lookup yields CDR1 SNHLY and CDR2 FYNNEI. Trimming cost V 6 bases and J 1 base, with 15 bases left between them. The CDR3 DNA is TGTGCCAGCAGACGCGGGATAGCGGAGAACACCGGGGAGCTGTTTTTT. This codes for CASRRGIAENTGELFF. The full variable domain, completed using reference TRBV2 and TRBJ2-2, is EPEVTQTPSHQVTQMGQEVILRCVPISNHLYFYWYRQILGQKVEFLVSFYNNEISEKSEIFDDQFSVERPDGSNFTLKIRSTKLEDSAMYFCASRRGIAENTGELFFGEGSRLTVL.

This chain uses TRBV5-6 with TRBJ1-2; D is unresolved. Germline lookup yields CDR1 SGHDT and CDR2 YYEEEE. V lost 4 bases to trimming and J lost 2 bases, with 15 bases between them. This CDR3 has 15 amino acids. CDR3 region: CASSLSSDANYGYTF. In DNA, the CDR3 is TGTGCCAGCAGCCTATCCTCCGACGCCAACTATGGCTACACCTTC.

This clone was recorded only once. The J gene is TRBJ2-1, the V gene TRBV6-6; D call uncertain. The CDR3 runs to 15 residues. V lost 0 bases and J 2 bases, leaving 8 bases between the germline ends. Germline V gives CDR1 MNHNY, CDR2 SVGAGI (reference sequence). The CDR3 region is CASSYSTPTYNEQFF. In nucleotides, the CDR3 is TGTGCCAGCAGTTACTCGACACCGACCTACAATGAGCAGTTCTTC.

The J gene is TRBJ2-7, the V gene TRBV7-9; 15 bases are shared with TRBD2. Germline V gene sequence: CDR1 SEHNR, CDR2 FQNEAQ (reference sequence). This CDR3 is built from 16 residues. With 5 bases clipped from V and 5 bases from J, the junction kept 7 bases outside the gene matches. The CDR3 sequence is CASSPGLAGGLDEQYF. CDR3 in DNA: TGTGCCAGCAGCCCGGGACTAGCGGGAGGTTTGGACGAGCAGTACTTC. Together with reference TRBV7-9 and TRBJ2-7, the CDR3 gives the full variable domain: DTGVSQNPRHKITKRGQNVTFRCDPISEHNRLYWYRQTLGQGPEFLTYFQNEAQLEKSRLLSDRFSAERPKGSFSTLEIQRTEQGDSAMYLCASSPGLAGGLDEQYFGPGTRLTVT.

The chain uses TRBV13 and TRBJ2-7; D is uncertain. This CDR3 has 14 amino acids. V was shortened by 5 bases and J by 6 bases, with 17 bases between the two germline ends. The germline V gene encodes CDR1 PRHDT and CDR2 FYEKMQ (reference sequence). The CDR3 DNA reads TGTGCCAGCAGCACCCGGGTTAGGGCAGGCGAGCAGTACTTC. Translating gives CASSTRVRAGEQYF. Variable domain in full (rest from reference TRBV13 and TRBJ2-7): AAGVIQSPRHLIKEKRETATLKCYPIPRHDTVYWYQQGPGQDPQFLISFYEKMQSDKGSIPDRFSAQQFSDYHSELNMSSLELGDSALYFCASSTRVRAGEQYFGPGTRLTVT.

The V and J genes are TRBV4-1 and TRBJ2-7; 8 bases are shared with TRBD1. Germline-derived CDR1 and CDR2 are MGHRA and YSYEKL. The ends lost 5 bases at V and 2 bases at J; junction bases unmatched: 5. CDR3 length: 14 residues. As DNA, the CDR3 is TGCGCCAGCAGCTTTGGACAGGGACCCTACGAGCAGTACTTC. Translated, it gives CASSFGQGPYEQYF.